Each of the 15 T cell receptor beta chains below was sequenced from the same sample in a study of blood T cell repertoires in COVID-19. Sequencing used immunoSEQ multiplex PCR; TCRdb keeps in-frame clones, though not all of them. In the table there are around 46,000 clones, 75% to 90% of which are singletons. The sequencing sample was made of peripheral blood. The receptors originated from a woman over 75 with COVID-19, enrolled during active disease.

The chain combines TRBV6-2 or TRBV6-3 with TRBJ1-2, with 10 bases aligning to TRBD1. V trimming: 5 bases; J trimming: 4 bases; junction bases outside the gene matches: 4. Germline V lookup: CDR1 MNHEY, CDR2 SVGEGT. The CDR3 runs to 14 residues. CDR3 sequence reads: CASSTRTGGYGYTF. The CDR3, as DNA: TGTGCCAGCAGTACCCGGACAGGGGGCTATGGCTACACCTTC.

The chain joins TRBV5-6 to TRBJ1-3; D not resolved. Germline V gives CDR1 SGHDT, CDR2 YYEEEE. CDR3 length: 14 residues. Trimming removed 0 bases from V and 1 base from J, with 5 bases in between. The CDR3 protein is CASSLGGSGNTIYF. For the CDR3, the DNA is TGTGCCAGCAGCTTGGGAGGTTCTGGAAACACCATATATTTT.

The chain joins TRBV7-8 to TRBJ2-7; TRBD2 matches 7 bases. The germline V gene has CDR1 SGHVS and CDR2 FQNEAQ. This CDR3 region has 11 residues. Unmatched junction bases numbered 1, after V lost 4 bases and J lost 7 bases. CDR3 residues: CASSSREEQYF. For the CDR3, the DNA is TGTGCCAGCAGCTCGCGGGAGGAGCAGTACTTC.

The genes are TRBV6-2 or TRBV6-3 and TRBJ1-3; D remains ambiguous. The germline V and J ends were trimmed by 5 bases and 4 bases, with 12 bases remaining between them. The CDR3 contains 14 residues. Germline loops: CDR1 MNHEY, CDR2 SVGEGT. The CDR3 here is CASSRSVLGNTIYF. The CDR3 nucleotides read TGTGCCAGCAGTCGGAGTGTATTGGGAAACACCATATATTTT.

This clone came up once. This chain links TRBV3-1 (or the pseudogene TRBV3-2) with TRBJ1-2; the D is unclear. The germline gives CDR1 LGHDT, CDR2 YNNKEL (reference sequence). CDR3 size: 12 residues. V lost 3 bases, J lost 8 bases, and 10 bases lay in between. In nucleotides, the CDR3 is TGTGCCAGCAGCCAGACGGAGGGAGGCTACACCTTC. Translating it yields CASSQTEGGYTF.

The chain links TRBV7-2 to TRBJ2-1; 9 bases agree with TRBD2. After removal of 2 bases from V and 2 bases from J, the junction contained 4 bases not matched to a gene. CDR3 size: 16 residues. Looked up from germline, CDR1 is SGHTA and CDR2 is FQGNSA. CDR3 sequence (DNA): TGTGCCAGCAGCTTACACGCTAGCGGGACCTACAATGAGCAGTTCTTC. Its translation is CASSLHASGTYNEQFF.

This clone came up a few times. The chain is built from TRBV7-6 and TRBJ1-5; D is possibly TRBD1 (6 bases). Trimming stripped 2 bases from V and 11 bases from J, with 16 bases between. This CDR3 has 14 residues. CDR1 SGHVS and CDR2 FNYEAQ come from the germline V gene. CDR3 sequence: CASSLRAGDLTQHF. The CDR3 nucleotides are TGTGCCAGCAGCTTAAGGGCAGGGGATCTCACCCAGCATTTT.

The rearrangement uses TRBV9 and TRBJ2-2; TRBD1 is a possible D gene (6 bases). The CDR3 spans 15 residues. Germline loops: CDR1 SGDLS, CDR2 YYNGEE. The V gene lost 3 bases and the J gene lost 3 bases, with 12 bases spanning the gap. CDR3 loop: CASSARGQDTGELFF. In DNA, the CDR3 is TGTGCCAGCAGCGCAAGGGGACAAGACACCGGGGAGCTGTTTTTT. The full variable domain, its missing parts supplied by reference TRBV9 and TRBJ2-2, is DSGVTQTPKHLITATGQRVTLRCSPRSGDLSVYWYQQSLDQGLQFLIQYYNGEERAKGNILERFSAQQFPDLHSELNLSSLELGDSALYFCASSARGQDTGELFFGEGSRLTVL.

V usage is TRBV19 and J usage is TRBJ2-1; D ambiguous. Trimming removed 3 bases from V and 6 bases from J, with 9 bases in between. Germline V gives CDR1 LNHDA, CDR2 SQIVND (reference sequence). The CDR3 spans 13 residues. CDR3 loop: CASSIPPVNEQFF. The DNA of the CDR3 is TGTGCCAGTAGTATTCCCCCAGTCAATGAGCAGTTCTTC.

This clone has just a few counts. The chain recombines TRBV11-3 with TRBJ2-1; D is undetermined. V was cut by 4 bases and J by 4 bases, with 14 bases left in between. CDR1 and CDR2 from the germline V gene are SGHNT and YENEEA. The CDR3 totals 15 residues. CDR3 sequence: CASSSRMSQYNEQFF. The CDR3 DNA reads as TGTGCCAGCAGCTCCCGTATGTCCCAGTACAATGAGCAGTTCTTC.

The rearrangement joins TRBV19 to TRBJ1-4, with 9 bases that match TRBD1. Germline V CDR1 and CDR2: LNHDA, SQIVND (reference sequence). J lost 4 bases, V lost 9 bases, and 12 bases had no gene match. This CDR3 is built from 16 residues. The CDR3 DNA reads TGTGCCAGCCGGACAGGGGCGGCCGCGGGTAATGAAAAACTGTTTTTT. Protein product: CASRTGAAAGNEKLFF. The full variable domain, its missing parts supplied by reference TRBV19 and TRBJ1-4, is DGGITQSPKYLFRKEGQNVTLSCEQNLNHDAMYWYRQDPGQGLRLIYYSQIVNDFQKGDIAEGYSVSREKKESFPLTVTSAQKNPTAFYLCASRTGAAAGNEKLFFGSGTQLSVL.

The CDR3 coding sequence is TGTGCCAGCAGCCAAGATACAGGACCCTACGAGCAGTACTTC. The encoded protein is CASSQDTGPYEQYF. The J gene is TRBJ2-7, the V gene TRBV3-1 (or the pseudogene TRBV3-2); tentatively, D is TRBD1 (5 bases). Looked up from germline, CDR1 is LGHDT and CDR2 is YNNKEL (reference sequence). The germline V and J ends were trimmed by 0 bases and 2 bases, with 8 bases remaining between them. The CDR3 is 14 residues long.

The chain combines TRBV5-1 with TRBJ1-4; 7 positions agree with TRBD1. Germline V CDR1 and CDR2: SGHRS, YFSETQ. The length of the CDR3 is 15 residues. After removal of 0 bases from V and 8 bases from J, the junction contained 7 bases not matched to a gene. The CDR3 reads CASSLGTGAGEKLFF. Here the CDR3 DNA reads TGCGCCAGCAGCTTGGGTACAGGGGCGGGAGAAAAACTGTTTTTT.

The V call is TRBV7-9, the J call TRBJ1-3; 7 bases match TRBD1. This CDR3 comprises 15 residues. CDR1 and CDR2 (germline): SEHNR, FQNEAQ (reference sequence). Trimming took 7 bases from V and 0 from J; bases not matched to a gene: 6. CDR3 protein: CASNLGGLSGNTIYF. In DNA form, the CDR3 reads TGTGCCAGCAACCTAGGGGGCCTCTCTGGAAACACCATATATTTT.

V is TRBV28 and J is TRBJ1-4, with D perhaps TRBD1 (5 bases). V lost 5 bases, J lost 5 bases, and 9 bases lay in between. Germline CDR1 and CDR2: MDHEN and SYDVKM. The CDR3 is made up of 13 amino acids. The CDR3 spells CASSPGQNEKLFF. CDR3 nucleotides: TGTGCCAGCAGTCCCGGACAAAATGAAAAACTGTTTTTT. The variable domain in full, with the rest retrieved from reference TRBV28 and TRBJ1-4, is DVKVTQSSRYLVKRTGEKVFLECVQDMDHENMFWYRQDPGLGLRLIYFSYDVKMKEKGDIPEGYSVSREKKERFSLILESASTNQTSMYLCASSPGQNEKLFFGSGTQLSVL.